These T cell receptor beta chains were read from a single sample in a study of cytomegalovirus exposure and HLA in healthy donors. The protocol was immunoSEQ multiplex PCR, while the TCRdb copy is restricted to in-frame clones and leaves out a portion. The sample records approximately 110,000 clones, 73% being singletons. Material: PBMCs. The origin of the receptors is a man aged 55-75 years in good health and CMV-seropositive. Each CDR3 is given with its conserved first and last residue. A D gene is named only where the DNA matches it firmly. A row's size may be missing; if present it is once, few, many or a size class.

TGTGCCAGCAGCGTAGGAGGGCTTGGGGGGTACGAGCAGTACTTC,CASSVGGLGGYEQYF,NA,TRBV9,NA,TRBJ2-7
TGTGCCAGCAGCCGCCTACAGGGGGTCGCCTACAATGAGCAGTTCTTC,CASSRLQGVAYNEQFF,TRBD1,TRBV27,NA,TRBJ2-1
TGTGCCAGCAGCTTAGAGACAGGGGGCGGGGAGACCCAGTACTTC,CASSLETGGGETQYF,TRBD1,TRBV5-4,NA,TRBJ2-5
TGTGCCAGCAGCTTAGAATCAGGGCTGAACATTCAGTACTTC,CASSLESGLNIQYF,NA,TRBV7-9,NA,TRBJ2-4
TGTGCCAGCAGTACCCGCAGGACAGGGGGCGCTTTCAACGGGTTCTTCTTC,CASSTRRTGGAFNGFFF,TRBD1,TRBV28,once,TRBJ2-7
TGTGCCAGCAGCCAGGGAAGCACAGATACGCAGTATTTT,CASSQGSTDTQYF,NA,TRBV7-3,NA,TRBJ2-3
TGTGCCGCACAGGGTTGGGGAAAGCCTGATTCACCCCTCCACTTT,CAAQGWGKPDSPLHF,NA,TRBV5-4,NA,TRBJ1-6
TGTGCCAGCAGCTTAACCCTCGGGACTTACAATGAGCAGTTCTTC,CASSLTLGTYNEQFF,NA,TRBV7-3,NA,TRBJ2-1
TGTGCCAGCAGTCGTGGTGAAGTAGGGGGGCAGTACTTC,CASSRGEVGGQYF,NA,TRBV2,NA,TRBJ2-7
TGTGCTAGCAGCCTCCGACGTGGGGGCGTCCAGAATTCACCCCTCCACTTT,CASSLRRGGVQNSPLHF,NA,TRBV7-7,NA,TRBJ1-6
TGTGCCAGCAGGGACCGGACAGGGCAATATTCACCCCTCCACTTT,CASRDRTGQYSPLHF,TRBD1,TRBV2,NA,TRBJ1-6
TGCGCCAGCAGCGACAGGACAGGGGGTGACACTGAAGCTTTCTTT,CASSDRTGGDTEAFF,TRBD1,TRBV5-1,NA,TRBJ1-1
TGTGCCAGCAGCTTAGGGCTAGCGGTTTACGAGCAGTACTTC,CASSLGLAVYEQYF,TRBD2,TRBV5-6,NA,TRBJ2-7
TGTGCCAGCAGCCAATCCATAGCGGGGGTGACGACAGATACGCAGTATTTT,CASSQSIAGVTTDTQYF,TRBD2,TRBV4-2,NA,TRBJ2-3
TGTGCCGCCAGGGTTTCCGGGGGCACTGAAGCTTTCTTT,CAARVSGGTEAFF,NA,TRBV19,NA,TRBJ1-1
TGTGCCAGCAGTTTGCGGGCGGGGGATCAGCCCCAGCATTTT,CASSLRAGDQPQHF,NA,TRBV28,NA,TRBJ1-5
TGTGCCAGCAGCCCATGGGGGGGCTACAATGAGCAGTTCTTC,CASSPWGGYNEQFF,TRBD2,TRBV9,once,TRBJ2-1
TGTGCCAGCAGTGAAGCTCCTTTGGACAGGGCCACTGAAGCTTTCTTT,CASSEAPLDRATEAFF,TRBD1,TRBV2,NA,TRBJ1-1
TGCGCCAGCAGCTTGGGGCTAGCGGGGGAGTACAATGAGCAGTTCTTC,CASSLGLAGEYNEQFF,TRBD2,TRBV5-1,NA,TRBJ2-1
TGTGCCAGCAGCGCCGGGACTACTATAGCCAAAAACATTCAGTACTTC,CASSAGTTIAKNIQYF,TRBD2,TRBV7-8,NA,TRBJ2-4
TGTGCCAGCAGTCCACTCTCGGGGATTAACTACTACGAGCAGTACTTC,CASSPLSGINYYEQYF,NA,TRBV27,NA,TRBJ2-7
TGTGCCAGCAGCATCAGACAGGGAGTATCGCCCCAGCATTTT,CASSIRQGVSPQHF,TRBD1,TRBV7-8,few,TRBJ1-5
TGTGCCTGGATTTCGGCCTTCTCTGGGAGGGAGAACACCGGGGAGCTGTTTTTT,CAWISAFSGRENTGELFF,TRBD2,TRBV30,few,TRBJ2-2
TGTGCCATATGGAGGGGGGGGACCCAGTACTTC,CAIWRGGTQYF,NA,TRBV2,NA,TRBJ2-5
TGCGCCAGCAGCGGACAGGTCGGCGAGCAGTACTTC,CASSGQVGEQYF,TRBD1,TRBV10-1,NA,TRBJ2-7
TGTGCCAGTAGTATTGTGGCGGGGGACAAAAATGAGCAGTTCTTC,CASSIVAGDKNEQFF,NA,TRBV19,NA,TRBJ2-1
TGTGCCAGCAGTGATGCTAGGCTCCGCACTGAAGCTTTCTTT,CASSDARLRTEAFF,NA,TRBV2,once,TRBJ1-1
TGCGCCAGCAGCTTTAGTAGCCGACTGGAGGGCTACACCTTC,CASSFSSRLEGYTF,NA,TRBV5-1,few,TRBJ1-2
TGTGCCATCAGTGACCCAGGTGCTGGAAACACCATATATTTT,CAISDPGAGNTIYF,NA,TRBV10-3,NA,TRBJ1-3
TGTGCCAGCCTCCCGCTGCTAGCGGGGGCGGAGACCCAGTACTTC,CASLPLLAGAETQYF,TRBD2,TRBV28,NA,TRBJ2-5
TGTGCCTTCCGTTGGGACATGAACACTGAAGCTTTCTTT,CAFRWDMNTEAFF,NA,TRBV30,NA,TRBJ1-1
TGTGCCAGCAGTGATACGGGGGGGAACCAGCCCCAGCATTTT,CASSDTGGNQPQHF,NA,TRBV2,NA,TRBJ1-5
TGCGCCAGCAGCCTTGGACAGGGGGCGGTAAATGAGCAGTTCTTC,CASSLGQGAVNEQFF,TRBD1,TRBV5-1,few,TRBJ2-1
TGTGCCAGCAGTGAGAGGGCCCACCAAGAGACCCAGTACTTC,CASSERAHQETQYF,NA,TRBV2,few,TRBJ2-5
TGCGCCAGCAGCTTGGCTATCTTCTTAACAGATACGCAGTATTTT,CASSLAIFLTDTQYF,NA,TRBV5-1,NA,TRBJ2-3
TGCGCCAGCAGCCAGACAGGGGGGGTCACTGAAGCTTTCTTT,CASSQTGGVTEAFF,TRBD1,TRBV5-1,NA,TRBJ1-1
TGTGCCAGCAGTTTGGGGGGGAGCACAGATACGCAGTATTTT,CASSLGGSTDTQYF,TRBD2,TRBV28,NA,TRBJ2-3
TGTGCCAGCAGCCAAGATCAAGGGATCGGGGGAGGCATTCAGTACTTC,CASSQDQGIGGGIQYF,NA,TRBV4-2,few,TRBJ2-4
TGCGCCAGCAGCCATACAGGGGTAGATACGCAGTATTTT,CASSHTGVDTQYF,TRBD1,TRBV5-1,few,TRBJ2-3
TGCGCCAGCCAGCAGGTTGTGAATTCACCCCTCCACTTT,CASQQVVNSPLHF,NA,TRBV10-1,NA,TRBJ1-6
TGTGCCTGGAGTGTGGGGACAGGGGGCACAGGTACGCAGTATTTT,CAWSVGTGGTGTQYF,TRBD1,TRBV30,NA,TRBJ2-3
TGTGCCAGCAGGGGGGGGGACTCCTACAATGAGCAGTTCTTC,CASRGGDSYNEQFF,TRBD2,TRBV2,NA,TRBJ2-1
TGTGCCAGCAGCTTACAGGGAGGAGCTTTCTTT,CASSLQGGAFF,NA,TRBV13,few,TRBJ1-1
TGTGCCAGCAGCGTAGATGCCGGCGGCAGAGTTACAGATACGCAGTATTTT,CASSVDAGGRVTDTQYF,NA,TRBV9,few,TRBJ2-3
TGTGCCAGCAGCTTCCTGGACTCTTTTGGAAGGACCCAGTACTTC,CASSFLDSFGRTQYF,NA,TRBV11-1,NA,TRBJ2-5
TGTGCCTGGAGTATCCAGGGGGGTACCTACGAGCAGTACTTC,CAWSIQGGTYEQYF,NA,TRBV30,NA,TRBJ2-7
TGTGCCAGCAGTTACGGAGCCGGGATCTCTGGAAACACCATATATTTT,CASSYGAGISGNTIYF,NA,TRBV6-5,NA,TRBJ1-3
TGTGCCAGCAGCCCCGGACTAGCGACTCCCTATGGGCAGTACTTC,CASSPGLATPYGQYF,TRBD2,TRBV9,NA,TRBJ2-7